This T cell receptor beta chain comes out of a study of T cell responses to AZD1222 COVID-19 vaccine. This CDR3 region has 15 residues. CDR1 and CDR2 from the germline V gene are MNHNY and SVGAGI (reference sequence). The ends were cut back, 6 bases at V and 0 bases at J, with 14 bases in the middle. This clone has a single count. Libraries were prepared by immunoSEQ multiplex PCR; TCRdb keeps only in-frame clonotypes and omits some of them. Found here are around 130,000 clones, about 91% of them singletons; the top ten hold under 2%. The clonotype was recovered from an adult who received the AZD1222 COVID-19 vaccine. The material sequenced was peripheral blood, taken 28 days after the second AZD1222 dose. The chain has TRBV6-6 and TRBJ1-2; unclear D gene. The CDR3 sequence: CASSPLGSSNYGYTF. As DNA, the CDR3 is TGTGCCAGCAGCCCCCTGGGCAGCTCTAACTATGGCTACACCTTC.